Here is one T cell receptor (beta chain) with its context. Antigen: not known. The data belong to a study of T cell repertoires in cytomegalovirus infection. On the study more broadly: Signatures in public TCR beta sequences pointed to both CMV infection and matching HLA type.

The length of the CDR3 is 16 residues. The germline CDR1 and CDR2 sequences are SGHRS and YFSETQ. Unmatched junction bases numbered 9, after V lost 0 bases and J lost 7 bases. Points from the study as a whole: Cumulative frequency of public TCR beta families picked out carriers of CMV plus the relevant HLA.

TCRdb ran MiXCR on the reads and lists one entry per CDR3 protein. The data hold 400,000 or so distinct CDR3 sequences, with over 15% observed a single time. Specimen: PBMCs. The TCR was taken from a human donor in good health (CMV status not recorded). Some clones in this sample may be carry-over from other donors' samples. The genes are TRBV5-1 and TRBJ2-3; 9 bases are shared with TRBD2. The DNA of the CDR3 is TGCGCCAGCAGCTTGGAAGGCGGGAGGGCCTCCAATACGCAGTATTTT. This translates into CASSLEGGRASNTQYF.